The source of this TCR beta chain is a study of blood T cell repertoires in COVID-19. Turning to the study itself: Specimens from acute and convalescent COVID-19 originated in the United States, Italy and Spain. T cells, B-cell-depleted T cells, or PBMCs provided the cDNA or gDNA that served as material.

Per the study methods: Estimated nucleated cell counts came from reference gene primer amplification. The assay was immunoSEQ multiplex PCR, and TCRdb's table has in-frame clones only and misses some. For V, J and clone size, that table is used; D and trimming come from the DNA. The sample yields roughly 280,000 clones, about 85% seen once. Germline CDR1 is MNHNS and CDR2 is SASEGT. V lost 2 bases to trimming and J lost 5 bases, with 10 bases between them. The CDR3 is made up of 13 amino acids. The sequenced sample was peripheral blood. This receptor was obtained from a man between 18 and 29 years old with active or convalescent COVID-19. The chain uses TRBV6-1 and TRBJ2-7; TRBD1 might be the D (6 bases). CDR3 nucleotide sequence: TGTGCCAGCAGTGAACACAGGGCCCACGAGCAGTACTTC. The encoded protein is CASSEHRAHEQYF.